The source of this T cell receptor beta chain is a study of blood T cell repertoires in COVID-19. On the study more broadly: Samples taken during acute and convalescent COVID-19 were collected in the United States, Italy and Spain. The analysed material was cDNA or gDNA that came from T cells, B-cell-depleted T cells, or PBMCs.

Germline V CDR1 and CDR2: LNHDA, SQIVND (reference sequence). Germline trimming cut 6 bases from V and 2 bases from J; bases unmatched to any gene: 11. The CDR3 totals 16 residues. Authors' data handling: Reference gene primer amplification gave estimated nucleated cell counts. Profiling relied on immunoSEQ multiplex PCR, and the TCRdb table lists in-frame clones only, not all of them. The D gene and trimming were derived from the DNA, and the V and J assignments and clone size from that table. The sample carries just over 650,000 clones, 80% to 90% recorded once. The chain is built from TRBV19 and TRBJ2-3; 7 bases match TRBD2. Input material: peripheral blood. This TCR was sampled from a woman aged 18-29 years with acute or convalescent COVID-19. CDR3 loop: CASRRSGRGFTDTQYF. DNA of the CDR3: TGTGCCAGTAGGAGATCGGGGCGGGGGTTCACAGATACGCAGTATTTT.